The rows below give T cell receptor beta chains drawn from one sample of a study of shared clonotypes between healthy human individuals. Repertoires were generated with immunoSEQ multiplex PCR, while TCRdb's copy carries only in-frame clones and drops some. This sample yields roughly 1 million clones, of which 78% are seen a single time; more than 0.5% belongs to the top ten. The specimen sequenced was memory CD4+ T cells from PBMCs. These receptors were obtained from a man aged 18 to 29 in good health. Some clones in this sample may be carry-over from other donors' samples. Each CDR3 is given with its conserved first and last residue. The D gene is left open where the match is weak. Some rows mark clone size as missing; the rest say once, few, many or name a class of expanded clone.

j_call	v_call	clone_size	d_call	cdr3_nt	cdr3_aa
TRBJ1-2	TRBV30	NA	TRBD1	TGTGCCTGGAGCTGGGACAGGGGGATTAGCTACACCTTC	CAWSWDRGISYTF
TRBJ2-2	TRBV25-1	NA	NA	TGTGCCAGCAGTGATCCCTCAGGGGCCCCGAACACCGGGGAGCTGTTTTTT	CASSDPSGAPNTGELFF
TRBJ2-5	TRBV6-5	NA	NA	TGTGCCAGCAGTGATCGAGGGGAGACCCAGTACTTC	CASSDRGETQYF
TRBJ1-1	TRBV28	NA	TRBD1	TGTGCCAGCAGTATCAGGGGGCTGGTCACTGAAGCTTTCTTT	CASSIRGLVTEAFF
TRBJ2-3	TRBV18	NA	NA	TGTGCCAGCTCACCCCAGCGCTTCACAGATACGCAGTATTTT	CASSPQRFTDTQYF
TRBJ2-3	TRBV7-9	NA	TRBD2	TGTGCCAGCAGCTTACGAGCGGGGGCTGGAGATACGCAGTATTTT	CASSLRAGAGDTQYF
TRBJ2-7	TRBV7-2	NA	TRBD2	TGTGCCAGCAGCCCCCGGGGAGGGACTAGTATGTACGAGCAGTACTTC	CASSPRGGTSMYEQYF
TRBJ2-5	TRBV5-6	NA	NA	TGTGCCTCCCGGCTTGGAGCAGGGGTGGAGACCCAGTACTTC	CASRLGAGVETQYF
TRBJ1-1	TRBV19	NA	TRBD1	TGTGCCAGTAGTCCCCAGGGGGTGAGGACTGAAGCTTTCTTT	CASSPQGVRTEAFF
TRBJ2-1	TRBV11-3	many	TRBD1	TGTGCCAGCAGCCAGGGACAGGGGGCATACAATGAGCAGTTCTTC	CASSQGQGAYNEQFF
TRBJ2-7	TRBV6-6	NA	NA	TGTGCCAGCAGTTATCTTAGCGGAAGCTCCTACGAGCAGTACTTC	CASSYLSGSSYEQYF
TRBJ2-7	TRBV15	NA	NA	TGTGCCACCAGCAGACCCACCACTTCCTACGAGCAGTACTTC	CATSRPTTSYEQYF
TRBJ2-5	TRBV28	NA	TRBD2	TGTGCCAGCAGTTTACCCACTAGCGCGGAGAGGGAAGAGACCCAGTACTTC	CASSLPTSAEREETQYF
TRBJ1-4	TRBV6-1	NA	TRBD1	TGTGCCAGCAGTGACCACAGGGGGATTAGTGAAAAACTGTTTTTT	CASSDHRGISEKLFF
TRBJ2-3	TRBV5-1	NA	TRBD2	TGCGCCAGCAGCTTGATAGAGCGGGAGCGGGATACGCAGTATTTT	CASSLIERERDTQYF
TRBJ2-1	TRBV7-7	NA	NA	TGTGCCAGCAGCTTAGCTACTGTAGCCCCCTACAATGAGCAGTTCTTC	CASSLATVAPYNEQFF
TRBJ1-1	TRBV7-7	few	NA	TGTGCCAGCAGCTTAGGCCTAACCACTGAAGCTTTCTTT	CASSLGLTTEAFF
TRBJ1-1	TRBV6-6	once	NA	TGTGCCAGCAGTTACGTTCAAGGCGAAGCTTTCTTT	CASSYVQGEAFF
TRBJ2-2	TRBV2	NA	NA	TGTGCCACCAAAAGAGGAACAAACACCGGGGAGCTGTTTTTT	CATKRGTNTGELFF
TRBJ2-7	TRBV4-3	few	NA	TGCGCCAGCAGCCAAGGAAGGGGCTTGGGTTACGAGCAGTACTTC	CASSQGRGLGYEQYF
TRBJ1-2	TRBV5-5	NA	NA	TGTGCCAGCAGCTTGGCGGCAGGCTCTAACTATGGCTACACCTTC	CASSLAAGSNYGYTF
TRBJ1-2	TRBV7-2	NA	NA	TGTGCCAGCAGCTTAGGAGGGAATAGTGGCTACACCTTC	CASSLGGNSGYTF
TRBJ1-2	TRBV2	NA	TRBD1	TGTGCCAGCAGTGAGGTAGGACAGGGTGGTTCCGGCTACACCTTC	CASSEVGQGGSGYTF
TRBJ2-1	TRBV18	NA	NA	TGTGCCAGCTCACCACGGATAACTAGGAGCATCCGGAATGAGCAGTTCTTC	CASSPRITRSIRNEQFF
TRBJ2-1	TRBV5-4	few	TRBD2	TGTGCCAGCAGCCTAGGACTAGCGGGCAGGATCTTC	CASSLGLAGRIF
TRBJ2-7	TRBV5-6	once	NA	TGTGCCAGCAGCTTGCTCCGGGGCGACGAGCAGTACTTC	CASSLLRGDEQYF
TRBJ2-2	TRBV6-1	NA	TRBD1	TGTGCCAGCAGTGACCCGGGGACAGGGGCCTACACCGGGGAGCTGTTTTTT	CASSDPGTGAYTGELFF
TRBJ1-5	TRBV19	once	TRBD1	TGTGCCAGTAGTACAGGGGGTCACTATCAGCCCCAGCATTTT	CASSTGGHYQPQHF
TRBJ2-7	TRBV6-1	NA	TRBD1	TGTGCCAGCAGGGAGTACCACAGGGGGGATGAGGAGCAGTACTTC	CASREYHRGDEEQYF
TRBJ2-7	TRBV7-9	NA	TRBD2	TGTGCCAGCACTCGCGGGGGGCCCGCCTCCTACGAGCAGTACTTC	CASTRGGPASYEQYF
TRBJ1-2	TRBV4-1	NA	TRBD1	TGCGCCAGCAGCCATTTGGGGGCGTTGGGACAGGCCCAATCTGGCTACACCTTC	CASSHLGALGQAQSGYTF